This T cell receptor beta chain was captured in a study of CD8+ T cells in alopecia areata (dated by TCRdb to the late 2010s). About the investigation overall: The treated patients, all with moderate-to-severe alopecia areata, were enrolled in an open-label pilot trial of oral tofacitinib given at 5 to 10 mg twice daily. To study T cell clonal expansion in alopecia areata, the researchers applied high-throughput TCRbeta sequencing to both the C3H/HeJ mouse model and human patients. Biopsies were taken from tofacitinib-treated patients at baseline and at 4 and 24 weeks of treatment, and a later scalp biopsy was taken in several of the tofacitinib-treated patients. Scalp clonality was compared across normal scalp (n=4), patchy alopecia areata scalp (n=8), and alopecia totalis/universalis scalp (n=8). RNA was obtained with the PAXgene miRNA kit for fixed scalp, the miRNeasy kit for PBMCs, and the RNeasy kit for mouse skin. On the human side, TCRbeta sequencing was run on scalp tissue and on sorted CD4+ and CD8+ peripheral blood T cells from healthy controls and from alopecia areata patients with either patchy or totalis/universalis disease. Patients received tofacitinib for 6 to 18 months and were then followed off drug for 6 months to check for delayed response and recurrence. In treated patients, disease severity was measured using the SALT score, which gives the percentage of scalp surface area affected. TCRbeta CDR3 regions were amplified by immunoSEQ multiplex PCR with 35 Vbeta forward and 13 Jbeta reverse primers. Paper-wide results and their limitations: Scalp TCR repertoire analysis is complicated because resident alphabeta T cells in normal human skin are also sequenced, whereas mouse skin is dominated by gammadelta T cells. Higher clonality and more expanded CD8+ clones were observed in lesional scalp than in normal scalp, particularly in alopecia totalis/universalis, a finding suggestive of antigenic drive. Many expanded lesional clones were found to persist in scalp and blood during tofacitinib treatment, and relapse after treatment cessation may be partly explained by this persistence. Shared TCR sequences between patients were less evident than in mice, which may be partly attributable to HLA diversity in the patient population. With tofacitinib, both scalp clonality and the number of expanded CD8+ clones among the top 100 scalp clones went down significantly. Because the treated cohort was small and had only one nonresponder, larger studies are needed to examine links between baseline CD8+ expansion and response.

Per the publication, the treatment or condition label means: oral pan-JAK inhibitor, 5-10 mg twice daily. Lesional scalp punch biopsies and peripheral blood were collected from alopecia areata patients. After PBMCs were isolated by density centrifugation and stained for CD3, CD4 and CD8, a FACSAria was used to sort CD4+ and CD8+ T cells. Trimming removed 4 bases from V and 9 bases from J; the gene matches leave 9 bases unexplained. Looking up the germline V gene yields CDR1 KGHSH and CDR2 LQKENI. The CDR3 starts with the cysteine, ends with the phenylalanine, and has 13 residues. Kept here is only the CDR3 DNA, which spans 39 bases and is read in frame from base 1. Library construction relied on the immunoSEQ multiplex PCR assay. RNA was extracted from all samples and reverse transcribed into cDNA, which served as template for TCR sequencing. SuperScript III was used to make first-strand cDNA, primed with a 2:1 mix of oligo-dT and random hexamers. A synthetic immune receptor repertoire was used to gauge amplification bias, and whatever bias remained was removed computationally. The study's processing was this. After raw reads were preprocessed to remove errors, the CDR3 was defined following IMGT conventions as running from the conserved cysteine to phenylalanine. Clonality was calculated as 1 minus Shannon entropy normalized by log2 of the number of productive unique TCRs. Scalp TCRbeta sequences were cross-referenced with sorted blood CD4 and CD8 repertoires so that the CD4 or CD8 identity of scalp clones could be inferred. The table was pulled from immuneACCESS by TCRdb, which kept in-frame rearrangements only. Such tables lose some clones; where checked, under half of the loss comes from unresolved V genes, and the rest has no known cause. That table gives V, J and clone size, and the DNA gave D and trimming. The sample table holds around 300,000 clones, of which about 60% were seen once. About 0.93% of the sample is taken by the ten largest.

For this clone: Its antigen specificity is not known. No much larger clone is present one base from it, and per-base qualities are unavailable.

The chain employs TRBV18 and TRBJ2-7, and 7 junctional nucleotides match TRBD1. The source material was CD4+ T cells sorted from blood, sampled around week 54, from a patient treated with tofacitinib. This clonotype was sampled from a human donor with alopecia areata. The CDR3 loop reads CASSLKDRAGQYF. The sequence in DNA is TGTGCCAGCTCACTAAAAGACAGGGCTGGGCAGTACTTC.